The 15 T cell receptor beta chains listed next were all sequenced from one sample in a study of graft-versus-host responses after intestinal transplantation. Sequencing was performed with immunoSEQ multiplex PCR; in TCRdb, only in-frame clones are kept and a portion is missing. Here the sample spans tens of thousands of clones, roughly 94% being singletons. The specimen was PBMCs, collected 156 days after intestinal transplant. The receptors shown here come from a human patient who received an intestinal transplant, so some T cells may come from the graft donor.

The chain links TRBV7-9 to TRBJ2-1; 8 bases align to TRBD2. CDR1 SEHNR and CDR2 FQNEAQ come from the germline V gene (reference sequence). This CDR3 contains 15 residues. V lost 2 bases to trimming and J lost 3 bases; unmatched junction nucleotides: 3. CDR3 DNA sequence: TGTGCCAGCAGCTTACCCGGGACTAGCTACAATGAGCAGTTCTTC. This encodes CASSLPGTSYNEQFF.

The rearrangement joins TRBV12-5 to TRBJ2-3; TRBD2 aligns across 9 bases. The CDR3 spans 15 residues. V was pared by 6 bases and J by 14 bases, with 18 bases of the junction left unmatched. The germline V gene has CDR1 LGHNT and CDR2 FRNRAP. Here the CDR3 reads CASGSGQFGTSPPYF. DNA for the CDR3: TGTGCTAGTGGATCGGGACAGTTCGGGACTAGCCCGCCGTATTTT.

The gene calls are TRBV27 and TRBJ1-1; D unresolved. The CDR3 is 13 residues long. The germline CDR1 and CDR2 sequences are MNHEY and SMNVEV (reference sequence). The germline V and J ends were trimmed by 3 bases and 2 bases, with 7 bases remaining between them. The CDR3, as DNA: TGTGCCAGCAGTTTTAATATAAACACTGAAGCTTTCTTT. Amino acid sequence: CASSFNINTEAFF.

The genes are TRBV7-9 and TRBJ2-1; tentative D call: TRBD2 (7 bases). The CDR3 is 15 residues long. Germline V gene lookup returns CDR1 SEHNR and CDR2 FQNEAQ (reference sequence). Trimming removed 3 bases from V and 2 bases from J, with 11 bases in between. CDR3 coding DNA: TGTGCCAGCAGCTTTCCGGGGGGCGCCTACAATGAGCAGTTCTTC. Translation gives CASSFPGGAYNEQFF. The full variable domain, completed using reference TRBV7-9 and TRBJ2-1, is DTGVSQNPRHKITKRGQNVTFRCDPISEHNRLYWYRQTLGQGPEFLTYFQNEAQLEKSRLLSDRFSAERPKGSFSTLEIQRTEQGDSAMYLCASSFPGGAYNEQFFGPGTRLTVL.

The V and J genes are TRBV19 and TRBJ1-3; D unresolved. V lost 3 bases and J 0 bases, leaving 9 bases between the germline ends. This CDR3 comprises 15 residues. Germline assignment: CDR1 LNHDA and CDR2 SQIVND (reference sequence). The CDR3 spells CASSILGNSGNTIYF. In DNA, the CDR3 is TGTGCCAGTAGTATTCTGGGAAACTCTGGAAACACCATATATTTT.

This clone was observed a single time. This rearrangement joins TRBV5-1 to TRBJ2-5; D possibly corresponds to TRBD2 (6 bases). The germline CDR1 and CDR2 sequences are SGHRS and YFSETQ. Trimming shortened V by 5 bases and J by 4 bases, and 18 bases separated the two germline ends. The CDR3 totals 15 residues. For the CDR3, the DNA is TGCGCCAGCAGGCCCGTAGCGGTATCTACAGAGACCCAGTACTTC. This encodes CASRPVAVSTETQYF.

The rearrangement links TRBV27 to TRBJ2-2; 11 bases map to TRBD2. V lost 5 bases and J lost 6; bases outside the gene matches: 8. CDR1 and CDR2 from the germline V gene are MNHEY and SMNVEV (reference sequence). The CDR3 length is 16 residues. The DNA for the CDR3 is TGTGCCAGCAGTCCCCTTAGCGGGAGGGCCTCCGGGGAGCTGTTTTTT. Protein product: CASSPLSGRASGELFF.

The rearrangement joins TRBV5-4 to TRBJ2-7; 9 bases are a match to TRBD1. V lost 4 bases, J lost 2 bases, and 13 bases stayed unmatched. CDR1 and CDR2 from the germline V gene are SGHNT and YYREEE (reference sequence). The CDR3 spans 17 residues. CDR3 coding DNA: TGTGCCAGCAGCCCAATCGCCGGGACAGGGTTTCCCTACGAGCAGTACTTC. This gives the protein CASSPIAGTGFPYEQYF.

The rearrangement links TRBV5-4 to TRBJ2-1, with D unresolved. Germline loops: CDR1 SGHNT, CDR2 YYREEE (reference sequence). The CDR3 spans 12 residues. V was shortened by 5 bases and J by 7 bases, with 10 bases between the two germline ends. The CDR3 loop is CASRENHNEQFF. The CDR3 DNA sequence: TGTGCCAGCAGGGAGAACCATAATGAGCAGTTCTTC.

This sequence joins TRBV30 and TRBJ2-7; D ambiguous. CDR3 length equals 14 residues. Germline assignment: CDR1 GTSNPN and CDR2 SVGIG (reference sequence). V was shortened by 0 bases and J by 0 bases, with 9 bases between the two germline ends. The DNA of the CDR3 is TGTGCCTGGAGTGTAACAATCTCCTCCTACGAGCAGTACTTC. This sequence encodes CAWSVTISSYEQYF.

V and J are TRBV27 and TRBJ2-7, with TRBD2 matching over 7 bases. The CDR3 consists of 14 residues. Trimming took 5 bases from V and 2 from J; bases not matched to a gene: 6. The germline CDR1 and CDR2 sequences are MNHEY and SMNVEV (reference sequence). The CDR3 nucleotides are TGTGCCAGCAGTCTGGGAGGGACCCCCTACGAGCAGTACTTC. Its translation: CASSLGGTPYEQYF.

The V gene is TRBV15, the J gene TRBJ2-5, with D perhaps matching TRBD1 (6 bases). This CDR3 region has 17 residues. Per germline, CDR1 LNHNV and CDR2 YYDKDF (reference sequence). Trimming pared 0 bases from V and 4 bases from J, leaving 18 bases between. As DNA, the CDR3 is TGTGCCACCAGCAGAGATCGGGTCCCAGGGGCTGGAGAGACCCAGTACTTC. This gives the protein CATSRDRVPGAGETQYF.

This clone was seen once. CDR3 in amino acids: CASTKGPTDTQYF. The CDR3 nucleotides read TGTGCCAGCACTAAAGGCCCTACAGATACGCAGTATTTT. The V and J genes are TRBV11-2 and TRBJ2-3; no definite D call. This CDR3 contains 13 residues. Trimming removed 7 bases at V and 3 bases at J, with 11 bases between. The V gene's germline CDR1 is SGHAT and CDR2 FQNNGV. The full variable domain, rest sourced from reference TRBV11-2 and TRBJ2-3, is EAGVAQSPRYKIIEKRQSVAFWCNPISGHATLYWYQQILGQGPKLLIQFQNNGVVDDSQLPKDRFSAERLKGVDSTLKIQPAKLEDSAVYLCASTKGPTDTQYFGPGTRLTVL.

The chain is built from TRBV10-1 and TRBJ2-1; no clear D. Trimming left V 2 bases short and J 5 bases short, with 7 bases between. CDR3 length: 13 amino acids. Germline loops: CDR1 WNHNN, CDR2 SYGVQD (reference sequence). Written as DNA, the CDR3 is TGCGCCAGCAGTGAGCCTACTAACAATGAGCAGTTCTTC. Translation gives CASSEPTNNEQFF.

CDR3: CATQALFKRTGLPDTQYF. The CDR3 coding sequence is TGTGCCACCCAAGCCCTTTTTAAAAGGACAGGGCTGCCGGATACGCAGTATTTT. V is TRBV28 and J is TRBJ2-3, with 8 bases lining up with TRBD1. The CDR3 is 18 residues long. Trimming removed 10 bases from V and 6 bases from J; junction bases left unmatched: 24. The germline V gene encodes CDR1 MDHEN and CDR2 SYDVKM.